The clone carrying this T cell receptor beta chain was seen a handful of times. What it recognizes is unknown. Germline V CDR1 and CDR2: PRHDT, FYEKMQ (reference sequence). With 5 bases removed from V and 7 bases from J, the gap between germline ends came to 8 bases. The CDR3 is 12 residues long. The data are from a study of cytomegalovirus exposure and HLA in healthy donors. Study conclusions and caveats: An apparent linkage of common viral pathogens to several of the most significant clusters emerged in a later analysis. A later analysis linked a missense variant in DCLRE1C to the trimming of TCR beta V and J genes.

60 Vbeta and 13 Jbeta primers were used in PCR. Original processing methods: Around 10 million of the about 80 million unique TCR beta chains counted in a later analysis were shared. This table comes from immunoSEQ multiplex PCR, and its TCRdb copy is limited to in-frame clones, with some not included. The V and J calls and clone size come from that table; D and trimming were worked out from the DNA. The table shows more than 110,000 clones, with roughly 76% occurring only once. Material for sequencing was PBMCs. V is TRBV13 and J is TRBJ2-2; the D gene is possibly TRBD1 (7 bases). The source of this sequence is a female donor in good health and CMV-seronegative. The CDR3, as DNA: TGTGCCAGCAGCCAGGGGGGCGGGGAGCTGTTTTTT. Translating gives CASSQGGGELFF.